What follows is one T cell receptor beta chain and its context. Its matching antigen is unknown. These data come from a study of T cell responses to AZD1222 COVID-19 vaccine. Profiling relied on immunoSEQ multiplex PCR, and the TCRdb table lists in-frame clones only, not all of them. The table records approximately 140,000 clones, roughly 92% of them present only once. V was clipped by 4 bases and J by 5 bases, with 14 bases between them. In germline, CDR1 is KGHDR, CDR2 SFDVKD. The CDR3 covers 14 residues. Overall study results and limits: Possibly, clonal diversity was underestimated; donors were largely white British and included more females. Sampled repertoires all dated from after the peak T cell response.

Sequences were derived from peripheral blood, sampled 28 days after the second AZD1222 dose. This TCR was recovered from an adult who received the AZD1222 COVID-19 vaccine. The chain couples TRBV24-1 to TRBJ2-7; D may be TRBD1 (5 bases). In DNA form, the CDR3 reads TGTGCCACCAGTGAGGACCAGGGTTTCCACGAGCAGTACTTC. Amino acids: CATSEDQGFHEQYF.